This T cell receptor beta chain originates from a study of long-term antiretroviral therapy in people with HIV. The length of the CDR3 is 17 residues. Germline-derived CDR1 and CDR2 are MGHRA and YSYEKL. The ends were cut back, 4 bases at V and 1 base at J, with 17 bases in the middle. Assay version v3.0 of immunoSEQ was used, and it was run at survey level. Measured with immunoSEQ multiplex PCR; TCRdb has only the in-frame clones, and not every one. The sample comprises 25,000 to 30,000 clones, roughly 80% of which are singletons, and around 10% rests with the top ten. This specimen was unsorted PBMCs, taken 0.8 years before starting antiretroviral therapy. The source of this sequence is a man between 18 and 35 years old with HIV. V gene TRBV4-1 combines with J gene TRBJ2-1; D could derive from TRBD1 or TRBD2 (5 bases each). CDR3 sequence: CASSPRDPPTSYNEQFF. The CDR3 DNA is TGCGCCAGCAGCCCCCGGGACCCCCCGACGTCCTACAATGAGCAGTTCTTC.